What follows are 21 T cell receptor beta chains derived from one specimen sequenced in a study of T cell responses to AZD1222 COVID-19 vaccine. Method: immunoSEQ multiplex PCR; TCRdb's copy keeps in-frame clones and lacks some. The table has over 95,000 clones, approximately 91% seen once. The starting material was peripheral blood, obtained on day 0 of AZD1222 vaccination. The source of these receptors is an adult in good health.

The chain has TRBV29-1 and TRBJ2-7; the D gene could be TRBD1 or TRBD2 (6 bases each). This CDR3 contains 15 residues. V was pared by 3 bases and J by 3 bases, with 18 bases between. Germline V lookup: CDR1 SQVTM, CDR2 ANQGSEA. The CDR3 sequence: CSVESEGDTYYEQYF. The CDR3 coding sequence is TGCAGCGTTGAGTCGGAGGGGGACACCTACTACGAGCAGTACTTC.

The chain carries TRBV6-5 and TRBJ2-2; TRBD1 is a possible D gene (6 bases). CDR1 and CDR2 from the germline V gene are MNHEY and SVGAGI. Trimming cost V 2 bases and J 0 bases, with 10 bases left between them. The length of the CDR3 is 16 residues. The CDR3 loop is CASSYEAGANTGELFF. DNA of the CDR3: TGTGCCAGCAGTTACGAGGCAGGGGCGAACACCGGGGAGCTGTTTTTT.

V and J are TRBV28 and TRBJ1-2; maybe TRBD1 (6 bases). CDR1 MDHEN and CDR2 SYDVKM come from the germline V gene. This CDR3 is built from 15 residues. The ends were cut back, 4 bases at V and 5 bases at J, with 17 bases in the middle. The CDR3 nucleotides read TGTGCCAGCAGTTCCCCAGGGGCGCAGGATTATGGCTACACCTTC. It specifies CASSSPGAQDYGYTF.

V and J are TRBV4-1 and TRBJ2-1; D remains unclear. The V gene's germline CDR1 is MGHRA and CDR2 YSYEKL. CDR3 size: 13 residues. V was pared by 3 bases and J by 7 bases, with 10 bases between. The CDR3 loop is CASSQETWNEQFF. DNA of the CDR3: TGCGCCAGCAGCCAGGAGACTTGGAATGAGCAGTTCTTC.

This clone showed up just a few times. The gene calls are TRBV15 and TRBJ1-1; the D is unclear. V lost 1 base to trimming and J lost 0 bases, with 9 bases between them. The CDR3 contains 15 residues. In germline, CDR1 is LNHNV, CDR2 YYDKDF (reference sequence). The CDR3 is CATSRVASMNTEAFF. DNA for the CDR3: TGTGCCACCAGCAGAGTCGCCTCCATGAACACTGAAGCTTTCTTT.

V is TRBV7-2 and J is TRBJ1-1; D gene unclear. There are 16 residues in the CDR3. Germline CDR1 is SGHTA and CDR2 is FQGNSA. V was clipped by 1 base and J by 1 base, with 13 bases between them. DNA for the CDR3: TGTGCCAGCAGCTTAGATGGAACATTGGGGAACACTGAAGCTTTCTTT. The encoded protein is CASSLDGTLGNTEAFF.

V is TRBV19 and J is TRBJ1-2; unclear D gene. V was pared by 1 base and J by 0 bases, with 12 bases between. This CDR3 has 16 residues. Per germline, CDR1 LNHDA and CDR2 SQIVND (reference sequence). The CDR3 sequence: CASSIGKSPTNYGYTF. The CDR3 DNA is TGTGCCAGTAGTATAGGGAAGAGCCCAACTAACTATGGCTACACCTTC.

This clone was observed a single time. This chain links TRBV30 with TRBJ2-7; D unclear. CDR1 GTSNPN and CDR2 SVGIG come from the germline V gene (reference sequence). This CDR3 has 12 amino acids. V lost 1 base, J lost 2 bases, and 6 bases lay in between. The CDR3 bases are TGTGCCTGGAGTGACGTACCCTACGAGCAGTACTTC. It specifies CAWSDVPYEQYF.

The chain joins TRBV30 to TRBJ1-4; D not certain. Germline CDR1 and CDR2: GTSNPN and SVGIG (reference sequence). V was cut by 0 bases and J by 5 bases, with 7 bases left in between. CDR3 length equals 13 residues. The CDR3 loop reads CAWSVHDNEKLFF. For the CDR3, the DNA is TGTGCCTGGAGTGTACATGACAATGAAAAACTGTTTTTT.

V is TRBV5-1 and J is TRBJ1-4; no clear D. This CDR3 is built from 16 residues. Germline V CDR1 and CDR2: SGHRS, YFSETQ. V lost 0 bases, J lost 5 bases, and 14 bases lay in between. The CDR3 sequence is CASSLALGSGNEKLFF. CDR3 nucleotides: TGCGCCAGCAGCTTGGCTTTGGGATCGGGGAATGAAAAACTGTTTTTT.

The V gene is TRBV18, the J gene TRBJ2-5; TRBD1 agrees at 7 bases. This CDR3 comprises 15 residues. Germline V gene sequence: CDR1 KGHSH, CDR2 LQKENI. V shed 1 base and J 5 bases; nucleotides not matched to a gene: 7. This CDR3 reads CASSPLRGLGETQYF. The CDR3 nucleotides read TGTGCCAGCTCACCACTGAGGGGGCTGGGGGAGACCCAGTACTTC.

This clone was picked up one time. The rearrangement joins TRBV9 to TRBJ2-5; D uncertain. V was pared by 0 bases and J by 5 bases, with 11 bases between. Germline CDR1 reads SGDLS; CDR2 reads YYNGEE. The CDR3 totals 14 residues. The CDR3 DNA sequence: TGTGCCAGCAGCGTAGAGGAGTTCCCTGAGACCCAGTACTTC. Its protein product is CASSVEEFPETQYF.

V and J are TRBV6-2 or TRBV6-3 and TRBJ1-1, with D unresolved. Deletions cut 0 bases from V and 5 bases from J, with 13 bases between. Germline CDR1 is MNHEY and CDR2 is SVGEGT. This CDR3 spans 15 amino acids. CDR3 in amino acids: CASSYSQRGETEAFF. CDR3 nucleotide sequence: TGTGCCAGCAGTTACTCGCAGAGAGGAGAAACTGAAGCTTTCTTT.

The chain employs TRBV6-2 or TRBV6-3 and TRBJ1-6, with a weak D call TRBD1 (6 bases). This CDR3 comprises 16 residues. Germline V gene data show CDR1 as MNHEY and CDR2 as SVGEGT. V gave up 2 bases and J gave up 10 bases, with 18 bases separating them. The CDR3 DNA reads as TGTGCCAGCAGTTACGAAGGGACACGGGTGTGGTCACCCCTCCACTTT. Protein sequence: CASSYEGTRVWSPLHF.

J is TRBJ2-7 and V is TRBV10-2; D uncertain. The CDR3 is made up of 15 amino acids. The germline V and J ends were trimmed by 6 bases and 3 bases, with 18 bases remaining between them. CDR1 is WSHSY, CDR2 SAAADI, per germline. CDR3 region: CASSDFGTTSYEQYF. The CDR3 coding sequence is TGCGCCAGCAGCGACTTTGGCACTACGAGCTACGAGCAGTACTTC.

The V call is TRBV7-8, the J call TRBJ1-2; unclear D gene. With 1 base removed from V and 2 bases from J, the gap between germline ends came to 11 bases. Germline V lookup: CDR1 SGHVS, CDR2 FQNEAQ. The CDR3 covers 15 residues. As DNA, the CDR3 is TGTGCCAGCAGCTTAGAGAGCGGGCAGAACTATGGCTACACCTTC. It specifies CASSLESGQNYGYTF.

This chain links TRBV24-1 with TRBJ2-2; D gene unclear. This CDR3 is 13 amino acids long. Trimming removed 3 bases at V and 6 bases at J, with 7 bases between. Germline V lookup: CDR1 KGHDR, CDR2 SFDVKD. CDR3 DNA sequence: TGTGCCACCAGTGATACGACGGCCGGGGAGCTGTTTTTT. This codes for CATSDTTAGELFF.

The gene calls are TRBV5-4 and TRBJ1-1; D call uncertain. The CDR3 is 12 amino acids. In germline, CDR1 is SGHNT, CDR2 YYREEE (reference sequence). V was clipped by 6 bases and J by 11 bases, with 17 bases between them. This CDR3 is CASTDGRDLAFF. CDR3 DNA sequence: TGTGCCAGCACCGACGGGAGGGATTTGGCTTTCTTT.

This clone has more than one count but fewer than ten. Its ends do not fully match the called genes, so a read error is possible. V gene TRBV19 combines with J gene TRBJ1-2; 10 bases agree with TRBD1. The CDR3 totals 12 residues. Germline-derived CDR1 and CDR2 are LNHDA and SQIVND (reference sequence). CDR3 nucleotide sequence: TGTGCCAGGACCGGGACAGGGGATGGCCACACCTTC. Translating gives CARTGTGDGHTF.

V usage is TRBV6-5 and J usage is TRBJ1-2, with D unclear. V lost 4 bases, J lost 7 bases, and 22 bases lay in between. The CDR3 has 16 amino acids. Looked up from germline, CDR1 is MNHEY and CDR2 is SVGAGI. The chain's CDR3 is CASSLGLEKRPIGYTF. The CDR3 nucleotides are TGTGCCAGCAGTTTAGGGTTGGAGAAAAGACCTATTGGCTACACCTTC.

V usage is TRBV4-3 and J usage is TRBJ2-6, with D unresolved. Between the trimmed V and J ends, which lost 0 bases and 1 base, there was a span of 7 bases. The CDR3 totals 16 residues. Germline assignment: CDR1 LGHNA and CDR2 YSLEER. The CDR3 spells CASSQDSESGANVLTF. CDR3 DNA: TGCGCCAGCAGCCAAGATTCGGAGTCTGGGGCCAACGTCCTGACTTTC.